Listed below are T cell receptor beta chains from one sample, sequenced in a study of cytomegalovirus exposure and HLA in healthy donors. TCRdb's table, derived via immunoSEQ multiplex PCR, lists solely in-frame clones and lacks some. Altogether under 200,000 clones are present, approximately 78% being singletons, with the ten largest covering 1.5% to 2%. Source material: PBMCs. Source of these receptors: a woman aged 18-29 years in good health and CMV-seronegative. CDR3s include the opening cysteine and the closing phenylalanine or tryptophan. A D gene is named only where the DNA matches it firmly. The size of a clone is reported for some rows only, either as once, few or many, or as a class for expanded clones.

size	J	D	V	CDR3	DNA
NA	TRBJ1-5	NA	TRBV5-8	CASSKPGRGASNQPQHF	TGTGCCAGCAGCAAACCTGGCCGGGGAGCTAGCAATCAGCCCCAGCATTTT
few	TRBJ2-2	TRBD2	TRBV5-1	CASSGSAGGATGELFF	TGCGCCAGCAGCGGGTCAGCGGGAGGGGCCACCGGGGAGCTGTTTTTT
NA	TRBJ2-5	NA	TRBV6-5	CASSYSEARVETQYF	TGTGCCAGCAGTTACTCTGAGGCGCGGGTGGAGACCCAGTACTTC
NA	TRBJ2-5	NA	TRBV5-1	CASCTGNLQGVQETQYF	TGCGCCAGCTGCACCGGTAACCTACAGGGTGTTCAAGAGACCCAGTACTTC
NA	TRBJ2-5	TRBD2	TRBV7-3	CASSLGTSGGGQETQYF	TGTGCCAGCAGCCTCGGGACTAGCGGGGGGGGCCAAGAGACCCAGTACTTC
NA	TRBJ1-1	TRBD1	TRBV7-8	CASSWGQGKNTEAFF	TGTGCCAGCAGCTGGGGACAGGGGAAGAACACTGAAGCTTTCTTT
NA	TRBJ2-7	NA	TRBV18	CASSPISTAYEQYF	TGTGCCAGCTCACCAATTTCTACAGCATACGAGCAGTACTTC
NA	TRBJ2-7	TRBD2	TRBV27	CASSPRLAGAYEQYF	TGTGCCAGCAGTCCTAGACTAGCGGGAGCCTACGAGCAGTACTTC
NA	TRBJ1-1	NA	TRBV21-1	CASSFWKRMNTEAFF	TGTGCCAGCAGCTTCTGGAAGCGGATGAACACTGAAGCTTTCTTT
NA	TRBJ2-1	NA	TRBV4-1	CASSQDLGPDPNEQFF	TGCGCCAGCAGCCAAGATCTGGGGCCTGACCCCAATGAGCAGTTCTTC
NA	TRBJ1-6	NA	TRBV25-1	CASNGASRGDSPLHF	TGTGCCAGCAATGGCGCCAGCAGGGGAGATTCACCCCTCCACTTT
NA	TRBJ2-1	TRBD2	TRBV11-2	CASSVTGTSGRVGNEQFF	TGTGCCAGCAGCGTGACCGGGACTAGCGGGAGGGTTGGCAATGAGCAGTTCTTC
once	TRBJ2-6	NA	TRBV5-1	CASRLGLSSGANVLTF	TGCGCCAGCAGACTGGGACTTTCCTCTGGGGCCAACGTCCTGACTTTC
NA	TRBJ1-1	NA	TRBV2	CASSEAREVNTEAFF	TGTGCCAGCAGTGAAGCTAGAGAAGTGAACACTGAAGCTTTCTTT
NA	TRBJ2-7	TRBD1	TRBV18	CASSAGQGWCYF	TGTGCCAGCTCAGCAGGACAGGGATGGTGTTACTTC
NA	TRBJ1-1	NA	TRBV5-5	CASNWAGSNTEAFF	TGTGCCAGCAACTGGGCGGGTTCGAACACTGAAGCTTTCTTT
NA	TRBJ1-1	NA	TRBV6-1	CASSQEGLNTEAFF	TGTGCCAGCAGCCAAGAGGGCCTGAACACTGAAGCTTTCTTT
NA	TRBJ2-7	NA	TRBV11-2	CASSLVRGRGYEQYF	TGTGCCAGCAGCTTAGTCCGGGGAAGGGGGTACGAGCAGTACTTC
NA	TRBJ2-7	NA	TRBV6-5	CASTLSGSYEQYF	TGTGCCAGCACCTTAAGCGGCTCCTACGAGCAGTACTTC
NA	TRBJ1-5	NA	TRBV7-6	CASSLEGTNSNQPQHF	TGTGCCAGCAGCTTAGAAGGGACAAATAGCAATCAGCCCCAGCATTTT
NA	TRBJ1-6	NA	TRBV5-1	CASSLELENSPLHF	TGCGCCAGCAGCTTGGAGTTGGAGAATTCACCCCTCCACTTT
NA	TRBJ2-7	TRBD1	TRBV9	CASSVSPQGHPHEQYF	TGTGCCAGCAGCGTATCCCCACAGGGGCATCCCCACGAGCAGTACTTC
once	TRBJ2-7	NA	TRBV29-1	CSVVGAYEQYF	TGCAGCGTTGTAGGGGCGTACGAGCAGTACTTC
NA	TRBJ1-2	NA	TRBV29-1	CSVVSQENYGYTF	TGCAGCGTTGTCTCGCAGGAAAACTATGGCTACACCTTC
NA	TRBJ1-2	NA	TRBV5-1	CASSHEGGYGYTF	TGCGCCAGCAGCCATGAGGGGGGGTATGGCTACACCTTC
NA	TRBJ2-7	NA	TRBV21-1	CASSAYEQYF	TGTGCCAGCAGCGCCTATGAGCAGTACTTC
NA	TRBJ2-7	NA	TRBV5-1	CASSLGEQGLSYEQYF	TGCGCCAGCAGCTTGGGGGAACAGGGCCTCTCCTACGAGCAGTACTTC
NA	TRBJ2-7	TRBD1	TRBV19	CASSNAWTGTEQYF	TGTGCCAGTAGTAACGCCTGGACAGGGACCGAGCAGTACTTC
NA	TRBJ2-7	TRBD2	TRBV28	CASSLSWTSGGGSYEQYF	TGTGCCAGCAGTTTATCGTGGACTAGCGGGGGGGGTTCCTACGAGCAGTACTTC
NA	TRBJ1-1	TRBD1	TRBV28	CASSLRDSPNTEAFF	TGTGCCAGCAGTTTACGGGACAGCCCGAACACTGAAGCTTTCTTT
NA	TRBJ2-7	TRBD1	TRBV4-1	CASSQPRDRVYEQYF	TGCGCCAGCAGCCAACCCCGGGACAGGGTGTACGAGCAGTACTTC
NA	TRBJ2-7	TRBD1	TRBV4-1	CASSPNRGASSYEQYF	TGCGCCAGCAGCCCGAACAGGGGGGCGAGCTCCTACGAGCAGTACTTC
few	TRBJ2-7	TRBD2	TRBV7-6	CASSDPLGGGAHEQYF	TGTGCCAGCAGCGACCCCTTAGGCGGGGGGGCGCACGAGCAGTACTTC
NA	TRBJ2-1	NA	TRBV5-1	CASSLPAGTYNEQFF	TGCGCCAGCAGCTTGCCAGCGGGTACCTACAATGAGCAGTTCTTC
once	TRBJ1-1	NA	TRBV10-3	CAISERSGVRQTEAFF	TGTGCCATCAGTGAGCGTAGCGGGGTGCGTCAAACTGAAGCTTTCTTT
NA	TRBJ1-4	TRBD1	TRBV7-9	CASSAGTGLFF	TGTGCCAGCAGCGCTGGGACAGGGCTGTTTTTT
NA	TRBJ2-7	NA	TRBV18	CASSEDRSYEQYF	TGTGCCAGCTCAGAAGACAGGTCCTACGAGCAGTACTTC
NA	TRBJ1-5	NA	TRBV25-1	CASSVGHDSNQPQHF	TGTGCCAGCAGTGTGGGACACGATAGCAATCAGCCCCAGCATTTT
NA	TRBJ2-2	TRBD2	TRBV28	CASSLSGTSWELFF	TGTGCCAGCAGTTTATCGGGGACTAGCTGGGAGCTGTTTTTT
NA	TRBJ1-1	NA	TRBV28	CASNNELTEAFF	TGTGCCAGCAATAACGAGTTAACTGAAGCTTTCTTT
NA	TRBJ2-5	TRBD1	TRBV7-9	CASSPTTGSRETQYF	TGTGCCAGCAGCCCAACGACAGGGAGTCGAGAGACCCAGTACTTC
NA	TRBJ2-3	NA	TRBV6-5	CASSYYSFTDTQYF	TGTGCCAGCAGTTATTACAGCTTCACAGATACGCAGTATTTT
NA	TRBJ2-7	NA	TRBV6-1	CASSEKGFNEQYF	TGTGCCAGCAGTGAGAAGGGGTTCAACGAGCAGTACTTC
NA	TRBJ1-5	NA	TRBV10-3	CAISVAGVNQPQHF	TGTGCCATCAGTGTGGCGGGCGTCAATCAGCCCCAGCATTTT
NA	TRBJ1-4	NA	TRBV5-1	CASSLPGGRLFF	TGCGCCAGCAGCTTGCCTGGCGGTCGACTGTTTTTT
once	TRBJ2-1	NA	TRBV5-4	CASSPFAGALYNEQFF	TGTGCCAGCAGCCCTTTTGCGGGGGCCCTGTACAATGAGCAGTTCTTC